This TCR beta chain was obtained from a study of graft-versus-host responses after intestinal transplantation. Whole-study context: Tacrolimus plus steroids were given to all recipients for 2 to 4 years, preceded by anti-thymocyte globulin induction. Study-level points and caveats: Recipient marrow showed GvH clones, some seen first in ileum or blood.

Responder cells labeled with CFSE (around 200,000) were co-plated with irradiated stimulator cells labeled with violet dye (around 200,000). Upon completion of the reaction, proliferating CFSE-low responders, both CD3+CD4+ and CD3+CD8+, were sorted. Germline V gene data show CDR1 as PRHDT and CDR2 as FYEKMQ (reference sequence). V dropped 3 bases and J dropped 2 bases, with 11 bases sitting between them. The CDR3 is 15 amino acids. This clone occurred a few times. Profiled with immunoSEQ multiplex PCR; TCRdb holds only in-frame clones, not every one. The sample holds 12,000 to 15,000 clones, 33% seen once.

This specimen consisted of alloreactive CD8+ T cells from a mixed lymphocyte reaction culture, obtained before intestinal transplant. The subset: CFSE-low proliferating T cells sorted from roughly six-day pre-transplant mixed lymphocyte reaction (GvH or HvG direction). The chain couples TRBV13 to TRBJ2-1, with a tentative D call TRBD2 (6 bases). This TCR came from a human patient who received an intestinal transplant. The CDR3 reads CASSLEGQTYNEQFF. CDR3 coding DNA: TGTGCCAGCAGCTTGGAGGGTCAAACCTACAATGAGCAGTTCTTC.